A single sample is the source of the 7 T cell receptor beta chains below, sequenced in a study of spatial heterogeneity in lung cancer. These receptors' targets are unknown. Each CDR3 protein is one row after TCRdb ran MiXCR on the 5' RACE reads. The profile covers about 6,000 distinct CDR3 sequences, with approximately 14% appearing a single time and roughly 10% taken by the ten largest. General study points: Higher tumor mutation counts went along with higher counts of expanded intratumoral alpha and beta TCRs.

The time point was: sample taken at primary tumor resection. The input for sequencing was lung tumor tissue, taken at surgery. These receptors all stem from a male donor with early-stage non-small cell lung cancer.

This clonotype has a count of ten or more. Since the library was made to target alpha chains, this beta chain is a stray read and its abundance is not meaningful. This rearrangement joins TRBV5-1 to TRBJ2-1; 8 bases are a match to TRBD2. Germline V lookup: CDR1 SGHRS, CDR2 YFSETQ. The CDR3 has 15 residues. The junction had 10 bases not matched to a gene; V was cut back by 2 bases and J by 9 bases. CDR3: CASSFRGLDGGEQFF. For the CDR3, the DNA is TGCGCCAGCAGCTTCAGGGGACTAGATGGCGGTGAGCAGTTCTTC.

By frequency in the sample, this clonotype is large. The size of this beta chain means little, since it is a stray read in a library made for alpha chains. The chain recombines TRBV14 with TRBJ2-3; 9 nucleotides align to TRBD1. The CDR3 is 16 residues long. V lost 1 base and J lost 4; bases outside the gene matches: 6. Per germline, CDR1 SGHDN and CDR2 FVKESK. In nucleotides, the CDR3 is TGTGCCAGCAGCCAAGTCTTAACAGGGGGCGCAGATACGCAGTATTTT. It yields the protein CASSQVLTGGADTQYF.

In its sample, this clonotype ranks as medium-sized. Because the library targeted alpha chains, this beta chain is an off-target read whose size means little. The chain has TRBV27 and TRBJ2-5; weak D call: TRBD2 (5 bases). The ends were cut back, 3 bases at V and 4 bases at J, with 9 bases in the middle. Germline V lookup: CDR1 MNHEY, CDR2 SMNVEV (reference sequence). The CDR3 has 13 amino acids. Here the CDR3 reads CASSFGRGETQYF. The CDR3 nucleotides are TGTGCCAGCAGTTTCGGACGGGGAGAGACCCAGTACTTC.

In this sample, this clonotype is medium-sized. With the library built for alpha chains, this beta chain is off target and its frequency is not meaningful. This chain links TRBV5-1 with TRBJ2-7, with 7 bases aligning to TRBD2. There are 18 residues in the CDR3. V was clipped by 4 bases and J by 1 base; unmatched bases: 17. CDR1 and CDR2 from the germline V gene are SGHRS and YFSETQ. In DNA, the CDR3 is TGCGCCAGCAGCGCCGTTGGGGACTACCACTTGAAGTCCTACGAGCAGTACTTC. Translating gives CASSAVGDYHLKSYEQYF.

Judged by abundance, this clonotype is medium-sized. The size of this beta chain means little, since it is a stray read in a library made for alpha chains. J is TRBJ2-2 and V is TRBV12-3 or TRBV12-4; D is perhaps TRBD1 (6 bases). CDR3 length: 16 residues. Trimming pared 5 bases from V and 1 base from J, leaving 14 bases between. In nucleotides, the CDR3 is TGTGCCAGCAGTAAAGGGACACACCAGAACACCGGGGAGCTGTTTTTT. Protein sequence: CASSKGTHQNTGELFF.

A note on this clonotype: This beta chain appears as a stray read in a library generated for alpha chains; its size is not informative. V usage is TRBV4-1 and J usage is TRBJ2-3, with 9 bases that match TRBD2. The CDR3 length is 19 residues. V was clipped by 6 bases and J by 3 bases; unmatched bases: 19. Germline values: CDR1 MGHRA, CDR2 YSYEKL. CDR3 DNA: TGCGCCAGCAGTGGGACTGGCGGGGGGGCCCCGCGAGAAACAGATACGCAGTATTTT. As protein: CASSGTGGGAPRETDTQYF.

By share of the sample, this clonotype is medium-sized. Since the library was made to target alpha chains, this beta chain is a stray read and its abundance is not meaningful. The chain uses TRBV28 and TRBJ1-2, with no clear D. Per germline, CDR1 MDHEN and CDR2 SYDVKM. This CDR3 spans 12 amino acids. V was shortened by 6 bases and J by 4 bases, with 9 bases between the two germline ends. CDR3 coding DNA: TGTGCCAGCAGCCCGTTTAGCTATGGCTACACCTTC. It yields the protein CASSPFSYGYTF.